This is a list of T cell receptor beta chains from one sample in a study of cytomegalovirus exposure and HLA in healthy donors. Clones were sequenced by immunoSEQ multiplex PCR, and TCRdb holds only the in-frame ones, with some missing. The sample holds under 300,000 clones, approximately 91% seen once. Sequences were obtained from PBMCs. Source of these receptors: a girl aged 2-10 years in good health and CMV-seronegative. The CDR3 runs from the conserved cysteine through the conserved F or W. A D gene is named only where the DNA matches it firmly.

>NA|TRBV30
CAWGRGDIQPQHF
>NA|TRBV10-3
CATSTSTSDTQYF
>NA|TRBV6-5
CASTQGPTGELFF
>TRBD2|TRBV18
CASSPIGGTNTGELFF
>NA|TRBV5-4
CASSLSKAGGNTIYF
>TRBD2|TRBV28
CASSLTGLAINEQFF
>NA|TRBV9
CASRSPQGRMDLTF
>NA|TRBV6-5
CASSYGSPNAKNIQYF
>NA|TRBV18
CASSPVQLSYEQYF
>NA|TRBV29-1
CSVSRQFEAFF
>TRBD2|TRBV6-6
CASSYSKRGLSYEQYF
>TRBD1|TRBV27
CASSSWTGGNSPLHF
>NA|TRBV5-5
CASSRSTLTGSNYGYTF
>NA|TRBV5-1
CASGWGQVGAEAFF
>NA|TRBV5-6
CASSLDRAFYNSPLHF
>TRBD2|TRBV19
CASSSGGAVGETQYF
>NA|TRBV27
CASSLSGGPVNYGYTF
>TRBD2|TRBV30
CARSSGVIDTQYF
>TRBD1|TRBV19
CASSPDRPNQPQHF
>TRBD2|TRBV9
CASSPETSGHSYEQYF
>NA|TRBV7-8
CASSSPHGEAFF
>TRBD2|TRBV10-3
CAISVGQDEPGTSENEQFF
>TRBD2|TRBV6-5
CASLRLAGDTDTQYF
>TRBD2|TRBV5-1
CASSSTSGSSYEQYF
>NA|TRBV6-5
CASRGQTTYEQYF
>NA|TRBV4-1
CASSQGLNTGELFF
>NA|TRBV6-1
CASSADRTGELFF
>NA|TRBV6-5
CASSSPHRGTNYGYTF
>NA|TRBV5-1
CASSLDRPATNEKLFF
>NA|TRBV27
CASSGQGYNEKLFF
>NA|TRBV7-7
CASSLDGGGYTF
>TRBD1|TRBV7-9
CASSEQGGEQYF
>NA|TRBV5-6
CASSLLPRERETQYF
>NA|TRBV11-2
CASSYDTYHEQYF
>NA|TRBV19
CAGSARRMNTEAFF
>TRBD1|TRBV5-4
CASSKRQGVARETQYF
>TRBD1|TRBV5-1
CAGWDRALEGAFF